This T cell receptor beta chain was documented in a study of T cells in Graves' hyperthyroidism and ophthalmopathy. Comment on this clonotype: Its antigen is not identified.

Absence of ophthalmopathy progression within 18 months defined stable Graves' hyperthyroidism. The V gene end was trimmed by 6 bases and the J gene end by 9 bases; junction bases not matched to a gene: 8. The V gene's germline CDR1 is KGHDR and CDR2 SFDVKD. The CDR3 sequence is 13 residues long. RNA transcripts provided the source from which TCR beta CDR3 regions were amplified. A set of HTBI primers served as the primers for a first-round RT-PCR of the TCR CDR3. MiXCR, applied by TCRdb to the multiplex PCR reads, yields one record per CDR3 protein. This sample carries roughly 300,000 distinct CDR3 sequences, 11% to 15% of them seen once, and the ten largest clones take around 24%. Overall study findings and caveats: Ophthalmopathy, which appeared later, was predicted by the model a median roughly 6.4 months before onset.

This chain uses TRBV24-1 with TRBJ1-2, with 8 positions matching TRBD1. Input material: blood. The receptor was derived from a woman aged 25 to 39 with Graves' hyperthyroidism. CDR3 amino acids: CATSFGDRNSYTF. The CDR3, as DNA: TGTGCCACCAGTTTCGGGGACAGGAATAGCTACACCTTC.